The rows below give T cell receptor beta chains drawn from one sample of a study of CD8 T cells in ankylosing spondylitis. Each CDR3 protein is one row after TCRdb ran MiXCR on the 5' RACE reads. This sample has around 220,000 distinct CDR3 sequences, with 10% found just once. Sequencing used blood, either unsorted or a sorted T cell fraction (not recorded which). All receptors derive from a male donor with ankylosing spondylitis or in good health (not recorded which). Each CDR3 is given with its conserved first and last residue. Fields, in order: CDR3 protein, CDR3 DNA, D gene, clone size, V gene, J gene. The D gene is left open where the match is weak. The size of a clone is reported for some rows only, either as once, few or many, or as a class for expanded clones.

CDR3aa: CASSRGTEAGTEAFF
CDR3nt: TGCGCCAGCAGCAGAGGGACGGAAGCGGGCACTGAAGCTTTCTTT
d_gene: .
abundance: many
v_gene: TRBV5-1
j_gene: TRBJ1-1

CDR3aa: CASSYGQGRNTEAFF
CDR3nt: TGCGCCAGCAGCTACGGACAGGGGAGGAACACTGAAGCTTTCTTT
d_gene: TRBD1
abundance: many
v_gene: TRBV5-1
j_gene: TRBJ1-1

CDR3aa: CASSLVHGGISHNEQFF
CDR3nt: TGTGCCAGCAGCTTAGTGCATGGAGGGATATCTCACAATGAGCAGTTCTTC
d_gene: .
abundance: .
v_gene: TRBV7-6
j_gene: TRBJ2-1

CDR3aa: CASSRDSVGELFF
CDR3nt: TGTGCCAGCAGCAGGGACTCGGTTGGGGAGCTGTTTTTT
d_gene: .
abundance: many
v_gene: TRBV9
j_gene: TRBJ2-2

CDR3aa: CSASPGQGWNSPLHF
CDR3nt: TGCAGTGCTTCCCCGGGACAGGGATGGAATTCACCCCTCCACTTT
d_gene: TRBD1
abundance: few
v_gene: TRBV20-1
j_gene: TRBJ1-6

CDR3aa: CASSKGLAGAADTQYF
CDR3nt: TGTGCCAGCAGCAAAGGACTAGCGGGGGCTGCAGATACGCAGTATTTT
d_gene: TRBD2
abundance: many
v_gene: TRBV5-6
j_gene: TRBJ2-3

CDR3aa: CASSPGTGVRGDQPQHF
CDR3nt: TGTGCCAGCAGCCCCGGAACAGGGGTTCGGGGGGATCAGCCCCAGCATTTT
d_gene: TRBD1
abundance: many
v_gene: TRBV9
j_gene: TRBJ1-5

CDR3aa: CASSVEIAGGHLDTQYF
CDR3nt: TGTGCCAGCAGCGTAGAAATAGCGGGGGGGCATCTAGATACGCAGTATTTT
d_gene: TRBD2
abundance: .
v_gene: TRBV9
j_gene: TRBJ2-3

CDR3aa: CASSLGVGGAGSYPF
CDR3nt: TGTGCCAGCAGCTTAGGGGTGGGGGGCGCCGGAAGCTACCCCTTC
d_gene: .
abundance: few
v_gene: TRBV7-2
j_gene: TRBJ1-2

CDR3aa: CASSLAVGMNTEAFF
CDR3nt: TGTGCCAGCAGCTTAGCGGTGGGGATGAACACTGAAGCTTTCTTT
d_gene: .
abundance: many
v_gene: TRBV7-2
j_gene: TRBJ1-1

CDR3aa: CASSYDTEAFF
CDR3nt: TGTGCCAGCAGTTACGACACTGAAGCTTTCTTT
d_gene: .
abundance: many
v_gene: TRBV12-3/TRBV12-4
j_gene: TRBJ1-1

CDR3aa: CASSTRTSGGPHEQFF
CDR3nt: TGTGCCAGCAGTACCCGGACTAGCGGGGGGCCCCATGAGCAGTTCTTC
d_gene: TRBD2
abundance: few
v_gene: TRBV2
j_gene: TRBJ2-1

CDR3aa: CASSLVGLAGEGEQYF
CDR3nt: TGTGCCAGCAGTTTAGTCGGACTAGCGGGGGAAGGGGAGCAGTACTTC
d_gene: TRBD2
abundance: few
v_gene: TRBV12-3/TRBV12-4
j_gene: TRBJ2-7

CDR3aa: CASEDGTGGRNEQFF
CDR3nt: TGCGCCAGCGAGGATGGGACAGGGGGCAGGAATGAGCAGTTCTTC
d_gene: TRBD1
abundance: .
v_gene: TRBV5-1
j_gene: TRBJ2-1

CDR3aa: CASSHTLLTGELFF
CDR3nt: TGTGCCAGCAGTCATACCCTTCTAACCGGGGAGCTGTTTTTT
d_gene: .
abundance: .
v_gene: TRBV7-9
j_gene: TRBJ2-2

CDR3aa: CSAPTSGGPPDTQYF
CDR3nt: TGCAGTGCTCCGACTAGCGGGGGGCCCCCAGATACGCAGTATTTT
d_gene: TRBD2
abundance: many
v_gene: TRBV20-1
j_gene: TRBJ2-3

CDR3aa: CASSQGAKATGELFF
CDR3nt: TGTGCCAGCAGCCAAGGGGCCAAGGCCACCGGGGAGCTGTTTTTT
d_gene: .
abundance: few
v_gene: TRBV3-1
j_gene: TRBJ2-2

CDR3aa: CASMAGGSSYNEQFF
CDR3nt: TGTGCCAGCATGGCAGGGGGGAGCTCCTACAATGAGCAGTTCTTC
d_gene: .
abundance: many
v_gene: TRBV9
j_gene: TRBJ2-1

CDR3aa: CASSYRGSNQPQHF
CDR3nt: TGTGCCAGCAGCTACCGGGGGTCCAATCAGCCCCAGCATTTT
d_gene: .
abundance: few
v_gene: TRBV11-3
j_gene: TRBJ1-5

CDR3aa: CASSHQLAGGQIGTGELFF
CDR3nt: TGTGCCAGCAGCCATCAACTAGCGGGGGGGCAGATAGGGACCGGGGAGCTGTTTTTT
d_gene: TRBD2
abundance: few
v_gene: TRBV4-2
j_gene: TRBJ2-2